The rows below give T cell receptor beta chains drawn from one sample of a study of T cell changes during pregnancy in multiple sclerosis. Clones were read by immunoSEQ multiplex PCR, and TCRdb kept only the in-frame ones, dropping some. Of about 70,000 clones detected, around 90% appear once; the ten largest clones hold almost 0.3%. Sequenced material: CD4+ T cells from peripheral blood mononuclear cells, taken after pregnancy. These receptors originate from a female donor with multiple sclerosis, enrolled in a pregnancy study. CDR3s include the opening cysteine and the closing phenylalanine or tryptophan. A D gene is named only where the DNA matches it firmly. Size tells how often a clone was seen (once, few, many) or the class of an expanded clone, and some rows leave it out.

TRBD1 TRBJ1-2 TRBV11-2 . TGTGCCAGCAGCTCCGTCGGGACAGGAAATTATGGCTACACCTTC CASSSVGTGNYGYTF
TRBD1 TRBJ2-5 TRBV2 . TGTGCCAGCAGTGAATTCCGGCAGGGGGTCGGGGAGACCCAGTACTTC CASSEFRQGVGETQYF
TRBD1 TRBJ2-7 TRBV18 . TGTGCCAGCTCACCCCTGGACAGGGCACCCTCCGAGCAGTACTTC CASSPLDRAPSEQYF
. TRBJ2-3 TRBV25-1 . TGTGCCAGCAGTGAGTTAATAGGAGCGGAGGGGACAGATACGCAGTATTTT CASSELIGAEGTDTQYF
. TRBJ1-6 TRBV5-1 . TGCGCCAGCAGCTTGGCTGGGAGCTCCTATAATTCACCCCTCCACTTT CASSLAGSSYNSPLHF
TRBD1 TRBJ1-1 TRBV6-1 . TGTGCCAGCAGTGAAATTGGGACAGGATTGAACACTGAAGCTTTCTTT CASSEIGTGLNTEAFF
TRBD1 TRBJ2-2 TRBV2 once TGTGCCAGCAAATTGACAGGGGGCATCGGGGAGCTGTTTTTT CASKLTGGIGELFF
TRBD1 TRBJ2-5 TRBV19 . TGTGCCAGTGGGGACAGGGAAGAGACCCAGTACTTC CASGDREETQYF
TRBD2 TRBJ2-1 TRBV6-4 . TGTGCCAGCAGTGAACTAGCGGGCTACAATGAGCAGTTCTTC CASSELAGYNEQFF
TRBD2 TRBJ2-5 TRBV9 . TGTGCCAGCAGCGTCGACCCGGCGGGAGCAAGAGAGACCCAGTACTTC CASSVDPAGARETQYF
TRBD1 TRBJ1-1 TRBV28 . TGTGCCAGCAGGGAAGCAACAGGGGGCGGGATCACTGAAGCTTTCTTT CASREATGGGITEAFF
TRBD2 TRBJ2-1 TRBV7-9 . TGTGCCAGCAGACAGGGACTAGCGGGGCCCCTCTACAATGAGCAGTTCTTC CASRQGLAGPLYNEQFF
. TRBJ1-4 TRBV5-1 . TGCGCCAGCAGTTCTGCAACTAATGAAAAACTGTTTTTT CASSSATNEKLFF
. TRBJ2-3 TRBV5-1 . TGCGCCAGCAGCTTGGATTCCCTCACAGATACGCAGTATTTT CASSLDSLTDTQYF
. TRBJ1-5 TRBV19 . TGTGCCACCATCGCTCGGGGAGGAGGGGCGCGCAATCAGCCCCAGCATTTT CATIARGGGARNQPQHF
. TRBJ1-1 TRBV7-2 . TGTGCCAGCAGCTTGGAGCCGGGCACTGAAGCTTTCTTT CASSLEPGTEAFF
TRBD1 TRBJ1-1 TRBV6-1 . TGTGCCAGCAGTGAAGCCCTCAGGGGGACTGAAGCTTTCTTT CASSEALRGTEAFF
TRBD2 TRBJ2-1 TRBV2 few TGTGCCAGCAGCTATTCCTCACTAGCGGGAGTCTACAATGAGCAGTTCTTC CASSYSSLAGVYNEQFF
. TRBJ1-6 TRBV30 . TGTGCCTGGAACGTAAGGACTCTACGTTATAATTCACCCCTCCACTTT CAWNVRTLRYNSPLHF
TRBD1 TRBJ2-1 TRBV6-1 . TGTGCCAGCAGTGGCAGGGGGCGGAACAATGAGCAGTTCTTC CASSGRGRNNEQFF
. TRBJ1-2 TRBV6-5 . TGTGCCAGCAGTTACGATAGTAAAAACTATGGCTACACCTTC CASSYDSKNYGYTF
TRBD2 TRBJ2-1 TRBV28 . TGTGCCAGCAGTTTAGGTGTTAGCGGGAGGAGGCAGTTCTTC CASSLGVSGRRQFF
TRBD2 TRBJ2-1 TRBV28 . TGTGCCAGCAGCTTAAGGCTAGCGGGGCCCGCCTCCTACAATGAGCAGTTCTTC CASSLRLAGPASYNEQFF
TRBD2 TRBJ2-5 TRBV6-6 . TGTGCCAGCAAATGGGAGGGTTTAGGGCAAGAGACCCAGTACTTC CASKWEGLGQETQYF
. TRBJ1-1 TRBV19 few TGTGCCAGTACCCCGTTGGGAGGAACTGAAGCTTTCTTT CASTPLGGTEAFF
. TRBJ1-2 TRBV5-1 . TGCGCCAGCAGCTCCGAAACGGACAGTCCCTATGGCTACACCTTC CASSSETDSPYGYTF
. TRBJ2-2 TRBV6-5 . TGTGCCAGCAGCTTATCTCCCGGGGAGCTGTTTTTT CASSLSPGELFF
TRBD2 TRBJ2-1 TRBV19 . TGTGCCAGTAGTATAGATGCGCTAGCGGGAGGGCACAATGAGCAGTTCTTC CASSIDALAGGHNEQFF
. TRBJ1-1 TRBV10-3 . TGTGCCATCAGTGAAACAGGGAATAGGAACACTGAAGCTTTCTTT CAISETGNRNTEAFF
. TRBJ2-5 TRBV30 . TGTGCCTGGAGTACACAAGAGACCCAGTACTTC CAWSTQETQYF
. TRBJ2-5 TRBV7-2 . TGTGCCAGCAGCTTAGACGGGACCCAGTACTTC CASSLDGTQYF
TRBD2 TRBJ2-1 TRBV6-6 . TGTGCCAGCAGCCCCGGGCTAGCGGTCTACAATGAGCAGTTCTTC CASSPGLAVYNEQFF
TRBD2 TRBJ2-2 TRBV5-4 . TGTGCCAGCAGCCCGACTAGCGGGAGTTTTGCGAACACCGGGGAGCTGTTTTTT CASSPTSGSFANTGELFF
. TRBJ2-7 TRBV7-9 . TGTGCCAGCAGCTTAGGGGGCCGGTACTCCTACGAGCAGTACTTC CASSLGGRYSYEQYF
TRBD1 TRBJ1-1 TRBV7-9 once TGTGCCAGCAGCCGGGACAGGGGATTCACTGAAGCTTTCTTT CASSRDRGFTEAFF
. TRBJ2-6 TRBV5-1 . TGCGCCAGCAGCTTGGGGACAGCTCCCTCTGGGGCCAACGTCCTGACTTTC CASSLGTAPSGANVLTF
TRBD1 TRBJ1-1 TRBV29-1 . TGCAGCGTTCACAGGGGGAACACTGAAGCTTTCTTT CSVHRGNTEAFF
. TRBJ2-2 TRBV19 once TGTGCCAGTAGTGTGCAGGGGAACACCGGGGAGCTGTTTTTT CASSVQGNTGELFF
TRBD1 TRBJ2-5 TRBV7-9 . TGTGCCAGCAGCGCACGCCCGGGACAGGGGGTGGAGACCCAGTACTTC CASSARPGQGVETQYF
. TRBJ1-6 TRBV6-1 . TGTGCCCTCAGCGGGTACGAGAATTCACCCCTCCACTTT CALSGYENSPLHF
TRBD1 TRBJ1-2 TRBV6-1 . TGTGCCAGCAGTGAAGCTCCAGGGGGCGGTGGCTACACCTTC CASSEAPGGGGYTF
TRBD1 TRBJ2-3 TRBV10-1 . TGCGCCAGCAGTGAAGTGGGACAGGGCACAGATACGCAGTATTTT CASSEVGQGTDTQYF
TRBD2 TRBJ2-1 TRBV2 . TGTGCCAGCATGTGGTTAGCGGGGGGGCAAGGTGAGCAGTTCTTC CASMWLAGGQGEQFF